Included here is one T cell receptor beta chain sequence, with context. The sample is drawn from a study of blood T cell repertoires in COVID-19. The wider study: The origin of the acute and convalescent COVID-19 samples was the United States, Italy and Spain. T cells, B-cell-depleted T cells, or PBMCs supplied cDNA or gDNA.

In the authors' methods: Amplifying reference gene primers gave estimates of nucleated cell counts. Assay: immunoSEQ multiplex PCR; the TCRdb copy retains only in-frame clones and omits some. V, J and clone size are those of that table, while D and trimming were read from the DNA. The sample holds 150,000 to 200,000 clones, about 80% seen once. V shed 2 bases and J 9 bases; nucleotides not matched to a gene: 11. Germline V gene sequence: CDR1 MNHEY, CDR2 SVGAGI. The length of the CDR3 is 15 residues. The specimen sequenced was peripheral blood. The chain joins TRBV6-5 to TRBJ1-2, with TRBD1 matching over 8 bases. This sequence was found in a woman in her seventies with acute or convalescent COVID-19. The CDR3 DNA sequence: TGTGCCAGCAGTTACCGGACAGGGACGACTATGCGCTACACCTTC. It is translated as CASSYRTGTTMRYTF.